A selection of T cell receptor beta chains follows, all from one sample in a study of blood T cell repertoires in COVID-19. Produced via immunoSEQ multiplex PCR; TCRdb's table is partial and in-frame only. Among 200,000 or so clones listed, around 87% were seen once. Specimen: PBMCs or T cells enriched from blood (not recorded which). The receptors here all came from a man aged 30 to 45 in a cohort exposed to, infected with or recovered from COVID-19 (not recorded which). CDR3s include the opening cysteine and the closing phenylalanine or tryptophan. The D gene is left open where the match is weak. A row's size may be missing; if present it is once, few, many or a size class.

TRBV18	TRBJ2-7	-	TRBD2	TGTGCCAGCTCGGGACTAGCGGGAGACTACGAGCAGTACTTC	CASSGLAGDYEQYF
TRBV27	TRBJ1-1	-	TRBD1	TGTGCCAGCAGTACACTAGACAGGGGGGTGAACACTGAAGCTTTCTTT	CASSTLDRGVNTEAFF
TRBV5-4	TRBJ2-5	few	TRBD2	TGTGCCAGCAGCTTAACCGGGACTAGCCAAGAGACCCAGTACTTC	CASSLTGTSQETQYF
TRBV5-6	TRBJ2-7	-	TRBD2	TGTGCCAGCAGCTTTAGCGGGAGCCGAGGGTCCTACGAGCAGTACTTC	CASSFSGSRGSYEQYF
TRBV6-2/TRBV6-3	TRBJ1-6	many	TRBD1	TGTGCCAGCAGTTTCCCAAGGCGGGACAGACTAATTTCACCCCTCCACTTT	CASSFPRRDRLISPLHF
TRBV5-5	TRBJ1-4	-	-	TGTGCCAGCAGCTTCTTCAGGGGTGCTAATGAAAAACTGTTTTTT	CASSFFRGANEKLFF
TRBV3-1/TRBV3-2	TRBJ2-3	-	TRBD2	TGTGCCAGCAGCCAAGATAAGACTAGCGGGAAAGCCCCCCGCACAGATACGCAGTATTTT	CASSQDKTSGKAPRTDTQYF
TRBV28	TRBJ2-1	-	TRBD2	TGTGCCAGCAGTCCGGGACTAGCGGGGCCAAATGAGCAGTTCTTC	CASSPGLAGPNEQFF
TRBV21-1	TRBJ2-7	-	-	TGTGCCAGCAGGGGACAGGGGGGAAGAAGGGATCACGAGCAGTACTTC	CASRGQGGRRDHEQYF
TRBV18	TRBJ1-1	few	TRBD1	TGTGCCAGCTCACCACAGACAGGGTTTAACACTGAAGCTTTCTTT	CASSPQTGFNTEAFF
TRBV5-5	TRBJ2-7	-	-	TGTGCCAGCAGCTTGGGGCTGGGGGCCGTCTCCTACGAGCAGTACTTC	CASSLGLGAVSYEQYF
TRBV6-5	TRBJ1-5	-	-	TGTGCCAGCGGAGGGTGGGGGAATCAGCCCCAGCATTTT	CASGGWGNQPQHF
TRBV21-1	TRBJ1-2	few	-	TGTGCCAGCAGCACATGGGACACCTGGGGCTATGGCTACACCTTC	CASSTWDTWGYGYTF